The 32 T cell receptor beta chains in this list originate from one sample, sequenced in a study of neurological immune-mediated disorders. TCRdb ran MiXCR on the 5' RACE reads and lists one entry per CDR3 protein. The data show 40,000 or so distinct CDR3 sequences, with 2.5% seen just once and roughly 12% held by the top ten. Sequencing input: PBMCs. The receptors come from a man younger than 40 with multiple sclerosis.

The J gene is TRBJ2-7, the V gene TRBV7-2; 11 nucleotides align to TRBD2. This CDR3 spans 15 amino acids. V shed 5 bases, J shed 7 bases, and the junction held 10 bases outside the gene matches. Germline V gene sequence: CDR1 SGHTA, CDR2 FQGNSA. CDR3 sequence reads: CASSATSGSLREQYF. In nucleotides, the CDR3 is TGTGCCAGCAGCGCCACTAGCGGGAGCCTCAGGGAGCAGTACTTC.

This clonotype was picked up many times. V gene TRBV28 combines with J gene TRBJ2-2; tentative D call: TRBD1 (5 bases). The CDR3 has 15 residues. Trimming cost V 7 bases and J 3 bases, with 15 bases left between them. CDR1 is MDHEN, CDR2 SYDVKM, per germline. The CDR3 nucleotides are TGTGCCAGCACTCCCCCGCAGGGATACACCGGGGAGCTGTTTTTT. It codes for CASTPPQGYTGELFF.

This clonotype was seen many times. The V call is TRBV4-3, the J call TRBJ2-1; 10 positions match TRBD2. With 0 bases clipped from V and 12 bases from J, the junction kept 11 bases outside the gene matches. This CDR3 has 16 amino acids. Looked up from germline, CDR1 is LGHNA and CDR2 is YSLEER. This CDR3 is CASSQDSASGRLGQFF. In DNA, the CDR3 is TGCGCCAGCAGCCAAGACTCGGCTAGCGGGAGACTCGGGCAGTTCTTC.

There are many counts of this clonotype. The V gene is TRBV5-1, the J gene TRBJ1-2; D remains ambiguous. Looked up from germline, CDR1 is SGHRS and CDR2 is YFSETQ. This CDR3 has 15 amino acids. Deletions cut 5 bases from V and 4 bases from J, with 18 bases between. The CDR3 DNA sequence: TGCGCCAGCAGATTTGAATCTAGGCAGTTCTATGGCTACACCTTC. It is translated as CASRFESRQFYGYTF.

This clonotype was observed many times. This chain connects TRBV5-8 to TRBJ1-3; D unresolved. Trimming cost V 1 base and J 2 bases, with 4 bases left between them. Germline CDR1 and CDR2: SGHTS and YDEGEE. This CDR3 contains 13 residues. CDR3 in amino acids: CASSLFAGNTIYF. In DNA, the CDR3 is TGTGCCAGCAGCTTGTTTGCTGGAAACACCATATATTTT.

In this sample, this clonotype turned up many times. CDR3 in DNA: TGTGCCAGCAGCGGAACAGGGGCACTTGAAAAACTGTTTTTT. Amino acids: CASSGTGALEKLFF. This sequence joins TRBV5-5 and TRBJ1-4, with TRBD1 identical over 7 bases. The V gene's germline CDR1 is SGHKS and CDR2 YYEKEE (reference sequence). The junction had 7 bases not matched to a gene; V was cut back by 4 bases and J by 7 bases. This CDR3 is built from 14 residues.

The genes are TRBV2 and TRBJ2-2; D gene ambiguous. The CDR3 consists of 18 residues. Trimming pared 4 bases from V and 1 base from J, leaving 19 bases between. The germline V gene encodes CDR1 SNHLY and CDR2 FYNNEI. This chain's CDR3 is CASSGFSTMVGNTGELFF. As DNA, the CDR3 is TGTGCCAGCAGTGGTTTCTCCACGATGGTCGGGAACACCGGGGAGCTGTTTTTT.

At least ten counts were recorded for this clonotype. CDR3 amino acids: CASSVTETTGEQYF. DNA for the CDR3: TGTGCCAGCAGCGTGACAGAGACGACGGGCGAGCAGTACTTC. V usage is TRBV7-6 and J usage is TRBJ2-7; a weak D match, TRBD1 (5 bases). This CDR3 has 14 amino acids. Germline-derived CDR1 and CDR2 are SGHVS and FNYEAQ. Between the trimmed V and J ends, which lost 5 bases and 6 bases, there was a span of 17 bases.

Many counts were recorded for this clonotype. The J gene is TRBJ2-2, the V gene TRBV9, with 12 bases lining up with TRBD1. Trimming cost V 2 bases and J 8 bases; bases outside gene matches: 4. The germline V gene encodes CDR1 SGDLS and CDR2 YYNGEE. The CDR3 runs 15 residues. The DNA for the CDR3 is TGTGCCAGCAGCGTTCGGGACAGGGGGCTTGGGGAGCTGTTTTTT. This codes for CASSVRDRGLGELFF.

This clonotype was seen at least ten times. This chain links TRBV6-5 with TRBJ2-7; maybe TRBD2 (5 bases). Trimming took 0 bases from V and 4 from J, leaving 13 bases between them. This CDR3 is 15 amino acids long. From germline, CDR1 is MNHEY and CDR2 SVGAGI. In DNA form, the CDR3 reads TGTGCCAGCAGTTACTCTCCCGCAGGCGGGTACGAGCAGTACTTC. The encoded protein is CASSYSPAGGYEQYF.

This clonotype was detected ten times or more. The chain has TRBV5-1 and TRBJ2-3; no firm D call. The CDR3 has 14 amino acids. Germline V gene data show CDR1 as SGHRS and CDR2 as YFSETQ. The V and J ends lost 4 bases and 4 bases respectively, with 13 bases between them. In nucleotides, the CDR3 is TGCGCCAGCAGCCCGTGGACGGCGGCAGATACGCAGTATTTT. Translating gives CASSPWTAADTQYF.

This clonotype was seen many times. The rearrangement links TRBV20-1 to TRBJ1-1; no reliable D call. The CDR3 totals 13 residues. Germline assignment: CDR1 DFQATT and CDR2 SNEGSKA (reference sequence). V lost 5 bases to trimming and J lost 0 bases, with 10 bases between them. CDR3 nucleotide sequence: TGCAGTGCTCGCAGAAGCATGAACACTGAAGCTTTCTTT. Protein sequence: CSARRSMNTEAFF.

This clonotype showed up many times. The chain recombines TRBV20-1 with TRBJ2-3; the D gene is possibly TRBD2 (5 bases). Trimming shortened V by 0 bases and J by 0 bases, and 13 bases separated the two germline ends. The CDR3 covers 16 residues. CDR1 and CDR2 (germline): DFQATT, SNEGSKA (reference sequence). The CDR3 region has the DNA TGCAGTGCTAGAGATCCCAGCGGCGAAAGCACAGATACGCAGTATTTT. Residues: CSARDPSGESTDTQYF.

Ten or more counts support this clonotype. In DNA form, the CDR3 reads TGCAGTGCTAGAGGGGTGGGCGGCTCCTACGAGCAGTACTTC. Its translation is CSARGVGGSYEQYF. This chain uses TRBV20-1 with TRBJ2-7, with unresolved D. V lost 1 base and J 0 bases, leaving 10 bases between the germline ends. CDR3 size: 14 residues. Germline V gives CDR1 DFQATT, CDR2 SNEGSKA (reference sequence).

This clonotype was recorded many times. V is TRBV5-1 and J is TRBJ1-6, with 8 positions matching TRBD1. The CDR3 runs to 14 residues. Germline V gene lookup returns CDR1 SGHRS and CDR2 YFSETQ. V lost 3 bases to trimming and J lost 6 bases; unmatched junction nucleotides: 2. The CDR3 sequence is CASSSGQGNSPLHF. CDR3 DNA: TGCGCCAGCAGCTCAGGACAGGGTAATTCACCCCTCCACTTT.

The table lists this clonotype with many counts. The chain links TRBV11-2 to TRBJ2-1; 12 bases match TRBD1. Germline trimming cut 5 bases from V and 5 bases from J; bases unmatched to any gene: 10. This CDR3 region has 17 residues. The germline CDR1 and CDR2 sequences are SGHAT and FQNNGV. The CDR3: CASSRLGTGGWNNEQFF. In DNA form, the CDR3 reads TGTGCCAGCAGCCGTCTTGGGACAGGGGGCTGGAACAATGAGCAGTTCTTC. Supplemented by reference TRBV11-2 and TRBJ2-1, the full variable domain reads EAGVAQSPRYKIIEKRQSVAFWCNPISGHATLYWYQQILGQGPKLLIQFQNNGVVDDSQLPKDRFSAERLKGVDSTLKIQPAKLEDSAVYLCASSRLGTGGWNNEQFFGPGTRLTVL.

This clonotype has a count of ten or more. This rearrangement joins TRBV5-1 to TRBJ2-1; D not certain. V was pared by 1 base and J by 6 bases, with 5 bases between. CDR3 length equals 12 residues. Germline V gives CDR1 SGHRS, CDR2 YFSETQ. The CDR3, as DNA: TGCGCCAGCAGCTTGACGCTCAATGAGCAGTTCTTC. This translates into CASSLTLNEQFF.

This clonotype has a handful of counts. The genes are TRBV12-3 or TRBV12-4 and TRBJ2-7; 11 bases fit TRBD2. The CDR3 extends over 16 amino acids. V trimming: 6 bases; J trimming: 2 bases; junction bases outside the gene matches: 9. In nucleotides, the CDR3 is TGTGCCAGCAGCCGGACTAGCGGGTACAAAGCCTACGAGCAGTACTTC. As protein: CASSRTSGYKAYEQYF.

This clonotype was counted at least ten times. The CDR3 DNA sequence: TGTGCCAGCAGCTTAGGGGGACAACCACTTAGGGGGGCCAACGTCCTGACTTTC. Protein: CASSLGGQPLRGANVLTF. The V gene is TRBV7-9, the J gene TRBJ2-6, with TRBD1 as a possible D gene (6 bases). V lost 1 base, J lost 4 bases, and 17 bases lay in between. The CDR3 consists of 18 residues. Germline V gives CDR1 SEHNR, CDR2 FQNEAQ (reference sequence).

This clonotype has at least ten counts. V usage is TRBV5-5 and J usage is TRBJ2-1; a weak D match, TRBD2 (5 bases). The CDR3 extends over 12 amino acids. Trimming pared 4 bases from V and 3 bases from J, leaving 5 bases between. In germline, CDR1 is SGHKS, CDR2 YYEKEE (reference sequence). The CDR3 is CASSRDYNEQFF. CDR3 bases: TGTGCCAGCAGCCGGGACTACAATGAGCAGTTCTTC.

At least ten counts were recorded for this clonotype. V and J are TRBV6-6 and TRBJ2-3; a possible D gene is TRBD1 (5 bases). The CDR3 is 14 amino acids. V lost 2 bases and J lost 5, with 11 bases in between. The V gene's germline CDR1 is MNHNY and CDR2 SVGAGI (reference sequence). CDR3 bases: TGTGCCAGCAGTTACCCGCAGGGCGGAGATACGCAGTATTTT. It yields the protein CASSYPQGGDTQYF.

This clonotype occurred many times. V usage is TRBV29-1 and J usage is TRBJ1-6, with 9 bases that match TRBD1. CDR1 and CDR2 (germline): SQVTM, ANQGSEA. The CDR3 extends over 13 amino acids. The ends lost 6 bases at V and 7 bases at J; junction bases unmatched: 4. The CDR3 bases are TGCAGCGTCTCGACAGGGGGAAATTCACCCCTCCACTTT. Amino acids: CSVSTGGNSPLHF.

On this clonotype itself: A much larger clone sits a single nucleotide away, making a read error possible. V usage is TRBV7-2 and J usage is TRBJ2-3, with D perhaps matching TRBD2 (5 bases). This CDR3 is built from 16 residues. CDR1 is SGHTA, CDR2 FQGNSA, per germline. CDR3 sequence (DNA): TGTGCCAGCAGCTTCAATCCAGCCTCTAGCAAAGATACGCAGTATTTT. Amino acids: CASSFNPASSKDTQYF. The full variable domain, completed using reference TRBV7-2 and TRBJ2-3, is GAGVSQSPSNKVTEKGKDVELRCDPISGHTALYWYRQSLGQGLEFLIYFQGNSAPDKSGLPSDRFSAERTGGSVSTLTIQRTQQEDSAVYLCASSFNPASSKDTQYFGPGTRLTVL.

This clonotype was seen ten or more times. In DNA, the CDR3 is TGTGCCAGCAGCTTAACCGGGAACCAAGAGACCCAGTACTTC. This codes for CASSLTGNQETQYF. The chain carries TRBV11-2 and TRBJ2-5, with D possibly being TRBD2 (5 bases). V shed 2 bases and J shed 0 bases, with 7 bases lying between them. Germline loops: CDR1 SGHAT, CDR2 FQNNGV. The CDR3 totals 14 residues.

This clonotype was detected ten times or more. The chain carries TRBV4-2 and TRBJ2-7; 11 bases line up with TRBD2. The CDR3 extends over 14 amino acids. CDR1 LGHNA and CDR2 YNFKEQ come from the germline V gene. The V segment lost 8 bases and the J segment 2 bases; nucleotides outside the gene matches: 5. CDR3 in amino acids: CASRPSGGTYEQYF. CDR3 DNA sequence: TGTGCCAGCCGACCTAGCGGGGGGACCTACGAGCAGTACTTC.

In this sample, this clonotype turned up many times. The rearrangement links TRBV4-1 to TRBJ2-7; D not certain. V was cut by 5 bases and J by 1 base, with 18 bases left in between. Germline V lookup: CDR1 MGHRA, CDR2 YSYEKL. This CDR3 contains 16 residues. CDR3 region: CASSAPGRTLSYEQYF. CDR3 in DNA: TGCGCCAGCAGCGCCCCTGGGCGGACCCTTTCCTACGAGCAGTACTTC.

This clonotype came up many times. The chain couples TRBV5-1 to TRBJ1-6, with 7 bases aligning to TRBD1. The CDR3 sequence is 19 residues long. With 4 bases clipped from V and 0 bases from J, the junction kept 13 bases outside the gene matches. CDR1 SGHRS and CDR2 YFSETQ come from the germline V gene. This CDR3 is CASSESWTGVSSYNSPLHF. CDR3 DNA sequence: TGCGCCAGCAGCGAAAGTTGGACAGGAGTCAGCTCCTATAATTCACCCCTCCACTTT.

Note on this clonotype: This may be a read error: a much more frequent sequence differs by one nucleotide. Because the CDR3 is missing its conserved closing phenylalanine or tryptophan, this is likely a read error. The chain has TRBV20-1 and TRBJ2-1; 8 bases agree with TRBD1. V shed 4 bases and J 2 bases; nucleotides not matched to a gene: 4. The V gene's germline CDR1 is DFQATT and CDR2 SNEGSKA (reference sequence). This CDR3 has 14 residues. The CDR3 region has the DNA TGCAGTGCTAAGACAGGGGCGACCTACAATGAGCAGTTCTGC. This codes for CSAKTGATYNEQFC.

At least ten counts were recorded for this clonotype. The chain employs TRBV28 and TRBJ2-7; the D is unclear. The germline V gene encodes CDR1 MDHEN and CDR2 SYDVKM. V shed 5 bases and J shed 6 bases, with 8 bases lying between them. The CDR3 contains 11 residues. In DNA, the CDR3 is TGTGCCAGCAGTAGGGAACTCGAGCAGTACTTC. This codes for CASSRELEQYF.

This clonotype was seen many times. This chain connects TRBV3-1 to TRBJ1-2; 7 bases match TRBD1. The CDR3 has 14 residues. Germline V CDR1 and CDR2: LGHDT, YNNKEL (reference sequence). J lost 6 bases, V lost 5 bases, and 9 bases had no gene match. The CDR3 coding sequence is TGTGCCAGCAGCTTCCCTGGACAGGTCGATGGCTACACCTTC. Translated, it gives CASSFPGQVDGYTF.

Many counts were recorded for this clonotype. This chain connects TRBV6-4 to TRBJ2-1; 9 bases are shared with TRBD1. V shed 0 bases, J shed 3 bases, and the junction held 3 bases outside the gene matches. This CDR3 has 16 amino acids. Germline V gene sequence: CDR1 MRHNA, CDR2 SNTAGT. Here the CDR3 DNA reads TGTGCCAGCAGTGACTCGGGACAGGGAGACTACAATGAGCAGTTCTTC. This encodes CASSDSGQGDYNEQFF.

This clonotype occurred many times. The chain carries TRBV28 and TRBJ2-7; D not resolved. The V and J ends lost 6 bases and 3 bases respectively, with 9 bases between them. The CDR3 contains 12 residues. Germline values: CDR1 MDHEN, CDR2 SYDVKM. The DNA for the CDR3 is TGTGCCAGCAGGGAGCAAAACTACGAGCAGTACTTC. Its protein product is CASREQNYEQYF.